One sample yielded the 18 T cell receptor beta chains listed below, sequenced in a study of identical twins. TCRdb used MiXCR to reprocess the 5' RACE reads, holding one entry per CDR3 protein. Among roughly 710,000 distinct CDR3 sequences, 5.5% to 6.5% were seen once, and the ten largest hold 1.5% to 2%. Sequencing was done on a sample of naive T cells sorted from blood. The receptors derive from a man aged 18 to 35 in good health.

The chain links TRBV20-1 to TRBJ1-1; possibly TRBD1 for D (6 bases). CDR1 and CDR2 from the germline V gene are DFQATT and SNEGSKA (reference sequence). The CDR3 covers 15 residues. The germline V and J ends were trimmed by 1 base and 4 bases, with 16 bases remaining between them. This CDR3 reads CSARVSGGGGTEAFF. CDR3 in DNA: TGCAGTGCTAGAGTATCGGGGGGCGGCGGCACTGAAGCTTTCTTT.

Worth noting for this clonotype: A much larger clone is a single base away; this may be a read error. The chain joins TRBV5-1 to TRBJ2-1; D is possibly TRBD1 (5 bases). Trimming left V 9 bases short and J 8 bases short, with 18 bases between. Germline lookup yields CDR1 SGHRS and CDR2 YFSETQ. This CDR3 is 13 amino acids long. The CDR3 reads CAIGNRIHDEQFF. Written as DNA, the CDR3 is TGCGCCATCGGAAACAGGATACACGATGAGCAGTTCTTC.

This clonotype was observed many times. This chain joins TRBV20-1 and TRBJ2-3, with 9 bases lining up with TRBD1. Germline CDR1 reads DFQATT; CDR2 reads SNEGSKA (reference sequence). J lost 3 bases, V lost 0 bases, and 4 bases had no gene match. The CDR3 loop spans 15 amino acids. The chain's CDR3 is CSARDMDRGTDTQYF. Here the CDR3 DNA reads TGCAGTGCTAGAGATATGGACAGGGGAACAGATACGCAGTATTTT.

The table lists this clonotype with many counts. The V and J genes are TRBV12-3 or TRBV12-4 and TRBJ2-2, with D tentatively TRBD1 (5 bases). V shed 7 bases and J shed 3 bases, with 9 bases lying between them. This CDR3 has 13 amino acids. CDR3 amino acids: CASTPRDTGELFF. The CDR3 coding sequence is TGTGCCAGCACCCCCAGGGACACCGGGGAGCTGTTTTTT.

This clonotype was seen at least ten times. This chain uses TRBV20-1 with TRBJ2-1, with 10 bases aligning to TRBD2. Germline V lookup: CDR1 DFQATT, CDR2 SNEGSKA (reference sequence). Trimming took 4 bases from V and 9 from J; bases not matched to a gene: 9. The CDR3 runs 14 residues. CDR3: CSATVAGGMSEQFF. As DNA, the CDR3 is TGCAGTGCTACCGTAGCGGGAGGTATGAGTGAGCAGTTCTTC.

This clonotype came up a few times. The chain links TRBV15 to TRBJ2-5, with 7 nucleotides matching TRBD2. After removal of 3 bases from V and 4 bases from J, the junction contained 8 bases not matched to a gene. Germline V CDR1 and CDR2: LNHNV, YYDKDF (reference sequence). The CDR3 runs to 15 residues. CDR3 region: CATSSYAGEGETQYF. CDR3 DNA sequence: TGTGCCACCAGCAGCTATGCGGGAGAGGGAGAGACCCAGTACTTC.

This clonotype showed up just a few times. CDR3 sequence (DNA): TGTGCCAGCAGCTCACTCTCCGGGACAACGGTCACTCAGCATTTT. It translates to CASSSLSGTTVTQHF. The chain has TRBV5-6 and TRBJ1-5; D may be TRBD1 (6 bases). Germline loops: CDR1 SGHDT, CDR2 YYEEEE. This CDR3 contains 15 residues. The V end was cut by 3 bases, the J end by 13 bases, with 23 bases between.

J is TRBJ2-1 and V is TRBV5-6; D possibly corresponds to TRBD1 (6 bases). With 5 bases removed from V and 7 bases from J, the gap between germline ends came to 16 bases. The CDR3 runs 14 residues. Germline CDR1 reads SGHDT; CDR2 reads YYEEEE. The DNA of the CDR3 is TGTGCCAGCAGAGGGGGACCACGGCGGAATGAGCAGTTCTTC. Translated, it gives CASRGGPRRNEQFF.

This clonotype came up many times. J is TRBJ2-3 and V is TRBV29-1; D unclear. Germline V lookup: CDR1 SQVTM, CDR2 ANQGSEA. The CDR3 totals 13 residues. Trimming stripped 6 bases from V and 0 bases from J, with 10 bases between. CDR3 protein: CSVNGLSTDTQYF. CDR3 sequence (DNA): TGCAGCGTGAACGGTCTTAGCACAGATACGCAGTATTTT.

At least ten counts were recorded for this clonotype. V and J are TRBV29-1 and TRBJ2-1; 7 bases agree with TRBD2. After removal of 6 bases from V and 13 bases from J, the junction contained 15 bases not matched to a gene. Germline V gene sequence: CDR1 SQVTM, CDR2 ANQGSEA. The CDR3 covers 13 residues. Here the CDR3 DNA reads TGCAGCGTCTGGGGAGCGGGGAACGCAATACAGTTCTTC. Amino acids: CSVWGAGNAIQFF.

This clonotype came up many times. The genes are TRBV20-1 and TRBJ2-1, with 9 bases aligning to TRBD2. Trimming at V came to 0 bases and at J to 7 bases, leaving 7 bases not matched to a gene. Germline values: CDR1 DFQATT, CDR2 SNEGSKA (reference sequence). CDR3 length: 15 amino acids. The CDR3 region is CSARDVLAGINEQFF. CDR3 in DNA: TGCAGTGCTAGAGACGTCCTAGCGGGAATTAATGAGCAGTTCTTC.

This clonotype has just a few counts. V and J are TRBV7-3 and TRBJ2-1; TRBD2 matches 12 bases. V gave up 2 bases and J gave up 6 bases; unmatched junction bases: 11. Germline loops: CDR1 SGHTA, CDR2 FQGTGA. The CDR3 runs 18 residues. DNA for the CDR3: TGTGCCAGCAGCTTACAGGGGGGGGCTAGCGGGAGGGCCAATGAGCAGTTCTTC. It encodes CASSLQGGASGRANEQFF.

At least ten counts were recorded for this clonotype. The chain combines TRBV12-3 or TRBV12-4 with TRBJ2-3, with 7 bases matching TRBD1. The V gene end was trimmed by 5 bases and the J gene end by 4 bases; junction bases not matched to a gene: 6. This CDR3 has 14 amino acids. CDR3 nucleotide sequence: TGTGCCAGCAGTCAAACGGACAGGTCAGATACGCAGTATTTT. Translation: CASSQTDRSDTQYF.

This clonotype has only a few counts. This chain's CDR3 is CATSSLWEDTQYF. In DNA, the CDR3 is TGTGCCACCAGCAGCCTCTGGGAAGATACGCAGTATTTT. The rearrangement uses TRBV15 and TRBJ2-3; D not resolved. V was pared by 3 bases and J by 5 bases, with 9 bases between. Germline values: CDR1 LNHNV, CDR2 YYDKDF (reference sequence). The CDR3 sequence is 13 residues long.

This clonotype showed up many times. V and J are TRBV12-3 or TRBV12-4 and TRBJ2-1; D is perhaps TRBD1 (6 bases). Trimming pared 3 bases from V and 4 bases from J, leaving 13 bases between. This CDR3 contains 15 residues. The CDR3 DNA is TGTGCCAGCAGTTTCGGGGATACAGGGTACAATGAGCAGTTCTTC. This translates into CASSFGDTGYNEQFF.

The chain uses TRBV27 and TRBJ2-4; TRBD2 agrees at 8 bases. The CDR3 sequence is 14 residues long. The V gene's germline CDR1 is MNHEY and CDR2 SMNVEV (reference sequence). The V segment lost 8 bases and the J segment 7 bases; nucleotides outside the gene matches: 10. The CDR3 nucleotides read TGTGCCAGCCAAGCCGGGGGGGAGGGTAACATTCAGTACTTC. Residues: CASQAGGEGNIQYF.

This clonotype has ten or more counts. This chain connects TRBV7-8 to TRBJ2-1; D gene ambiguous. The CDR3 runs to 12 residues. V lost 5 bases, J lost 6 bases, and 8 bases lay in between. Per germline, CDR1 SGHVS and CDR2 FQNEAQ. The CDR3 DNA reads as TGTGCCAGCAGCGGGAACCTCAATGAGCAGTTCTTC. Protein sequence: CASSGNLNEQFF.

This clonotype was found many times. The chain has TRBV3-1 and TRBJ2-2; D gene ambiguous. Trimming pared 4 bases from V and 9 bases from J, leaving 21 bases between. CDR1 and CDR2 from the germline V gene are LGHDT and YNNKEL (reference sequence). This CDR3 is built from 16 residues. The DNA of the CDR3 is TGTGCCAGCAGCCGAAAAGGTTCTCCCCGTGCCAGGGAGCTGTTTTTT. It specifies CASSRKGSPRARELFF.